The rows below give T cell receptor beta chains drawn from one sample of a study of Ad26.COV2.S vaccination and SARS-CoV-2 variants. Clones were sequenced by immunoSEQ multiplex PCR, and TCRdb holds only the in-frame ones, with some missing. The sample has around 450,000 clones; 90% are singletons. The input for sequencing was peripheral blood, taken in a trial of Ad26.COV2.S vaccine versus placebo. Receptors originate from a person between 18 and 60 years old who received the Ad26.COV2.S COVID-19 vaccine or a placebo. Each CDR3 is given with its conserved first and last residue. The order of the fields is J gene, D gene, CDR3 length, V gene, clone size, CDR3 protein, CDR3 DNA. A D gene is named only where the DNA matches it firmly. Clone size is stated in some rows and not others, as once, few, many or a class when expanded.

J: TRBJ2-1
D: TRBD2
length: 15
V: TRBV12-5
size: -
CDR3: CASGLSLAGDNEQFF
DNA: TGTGCTAGTGGTTTGTCCTTAGCGGGGGACAATGAGCAGTTCTTC

J: TRBJ2-5
D: -
length: 13
V: TRBV24-1
size: -
CDR3: CATSDAGVETQYF
DNA: TGTGCCACCAGTGATGCAGGTGTTGAGACCCAGTACTTC

J: TRBJ2-3
D: -
length: 13
V: TRBV30
size: -
CDR3: CAWRPGGADTQYF
DNA: TGTGCCTGGAGGCCAGGGGGGGCAGATACGCAGTATTTT

J: TRBJ2-6
D: -
length: 16
V: TRBV4-3
size: -
CDR3: CASSQEPSSGANVLTF
DNA: TGCGCCAGCAGCCAGGAACCCAGCTCTGGGGCCAACGTCCTGACTTTC

J: TRBJ1-1
D: TRBD1
length: 16
V: TRBV14
size: -
CDR3: CASSDRGGSFRPEAFF
DNA: TGTGCCAGCAGCGACAGGGGAGGCAGTTTTCGACCTGAAGCTTTCTTT

J: TRBJ1-6
D: -
length: 15
V: TRBV2
size: -
CDR3: CASRAQGIENSPLHF
DNA: TGTGCCAGCAGGGCACAGGGTATAGAGAATTCACCCCTCCACTTT

J: TRBJ2-7
D: -
length: 15
V: TRBV4-3
size: -
CDR3: CASSQEVGYTYEQYF
DNA: TGCGCCAGCAGCCAAGAGGTGGGCTACACCTACGAGCAGTACTTC

J: TRBJ2-3
D: -
length: 13
V: TRBV29-1
size: -
CDR3: CSVVGAERDTQYF
DNA: TGCAGCGTTGTAGGTGCGGAACGGGATACGCAGTATTTT

J: TRBJ2-1
D: -
length: 14
V: TRBV7-9
size: -
CDR3: CASSNKHAGVEQFF
DNA: TGTGCCAGCAGCAACAAACATGCCGGCGTTGAGCAGTTCTTC

J: TRBJ2-5
D: -
length: 15
V: TRBV7-2
size: -
CDR3: CASSLGVGGRETQYF
DNA: TGTGCCAGCAGCTTAGGGGTAGGAGGGCGGGAGACCCAGTACTTC

J: TRBJ2-5
D: TRBD2
length: 20
V: TRBV11-2
size: -
CDR3: CASSLEGLAGGYNLQETQYF
DNA: TGTGCCAGCAGCTTAGAAGGACTAGCGGGAGGCTATAACTTACAAGAGACCCAGTACTTC

J: TRBJ1-6
D: -
length: 17
V: TRBV9
size: -
CDR3: CASSPGGGQAHNSPLHF
DNA: TGTGCCAGCAGCCCCGGAGGGGGTCAGGCCCATAATTCACCCCTCCACTTT

J: TRBJ2-7
D: -
length: 15
V: TRBV5-1
size: -
CDR3: CASSLETGLSYEQYF
DNA: TGCGCCAGCAGCTTGGAAACGGGACTCTCTTACGAGCAGTACTTC

J: TRBJ2-1
D: -
length: 15
V: TRBV6-7
size: -
CDR3: CASSYGASEYNEQFF
DNA: TGTGCCAGCAGTTACGGGGCGTCTGAATACAATGAGCAGTTCTTC

J: TRBJ2-1
D: -
length: 12
V: TRBV7-6
size: -
CDR3: CASSRMEDEQFF
DNA: TGTGCCAGCAGCCGCATGGAGGATGAGCAGTTCTTC

J: TRBJ1-1
D: -
length: 14
V: TRBV29-1
size: -
CDR3: CSVEGEQGFTEAFF
DNA: TGCAGCGTTGAAGGCGAACAGGGTTTCACTGAAGCTTTCTTT

J: TRBJ2-4
D: TRBD2
length: 18
V: TRBV7-8
size: -
CDR3: CASSLEPSGSVGKGFQYF
DNA: TGTGCCAGCAGCTTAGAGCCTAGCGGGAGCGTCGGAAAAGGTTTTCAGTACTTC

J: TRBJ2-1
D: -
length: 15
V: TRBV6-5
size: -
CDR3: CASMINGRRENEQFF
DNA: TGTGCCAGCATGATTAACGGGAGACGGGAAAATGAGCAGTTCTTC

J: TRBJ2-7
D: TRBD2
length: 15
V: TRBV4-1
size: -
CDR3: CASSQSGDPSDEQYF
DNA: TGCGCCAGCAGCCAAAGCGGGGATCCCTCGGACGAGCAGTACTTC

J: TRBJ2-5
D: TRBD1
length: 15
V: TRBV14
size: -
CDR3: CASSPFPGQMKTQYF
DNA: TGTGCCAGCAGCCCCTTCCCGGGACAGATGAAGACCCAGTACTTC

J: TRBJ2-1
D: -
length: 14
V: TRBV25-1
size: few
CDR3: CASRRPGPYNEQFF
DNA: TGTGCCAGTAGGCGCCCAGGACCCTACAATGAGCAGTTCTTC

J: TRBJ2-7
D: -
length: 13
V: TRBV4-1
size: -
CDR3: CASSQQTGYEQYF
DNA: TGCGCCAGCAGCCAACAGACAGGCTACGAGCAGTACTTC